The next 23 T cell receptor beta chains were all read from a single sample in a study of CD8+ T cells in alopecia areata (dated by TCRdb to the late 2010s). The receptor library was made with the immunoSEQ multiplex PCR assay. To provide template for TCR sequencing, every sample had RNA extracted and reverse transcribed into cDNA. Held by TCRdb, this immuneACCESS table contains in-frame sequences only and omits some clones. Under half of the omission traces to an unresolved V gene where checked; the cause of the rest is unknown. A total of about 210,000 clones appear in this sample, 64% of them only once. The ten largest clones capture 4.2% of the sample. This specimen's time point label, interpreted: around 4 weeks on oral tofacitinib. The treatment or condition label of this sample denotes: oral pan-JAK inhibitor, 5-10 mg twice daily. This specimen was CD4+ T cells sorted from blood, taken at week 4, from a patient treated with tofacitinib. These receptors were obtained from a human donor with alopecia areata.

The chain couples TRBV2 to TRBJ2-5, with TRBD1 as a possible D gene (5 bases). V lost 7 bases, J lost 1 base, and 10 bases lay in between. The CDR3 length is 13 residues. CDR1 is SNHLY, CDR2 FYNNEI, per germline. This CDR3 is CASTRQIQETQYF. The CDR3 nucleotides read TGTGCCAGCACCCGACAGATCCAAGAGACCCAGTACTTC.

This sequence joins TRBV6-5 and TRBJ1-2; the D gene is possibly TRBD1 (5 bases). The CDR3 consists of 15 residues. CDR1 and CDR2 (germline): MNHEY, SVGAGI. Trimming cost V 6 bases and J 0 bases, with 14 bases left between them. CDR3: CASRSTGSANYGYTF. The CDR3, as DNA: TGTGCCAGCAGATCTACAGGAAGCGCTAACTATGGCTACACCTTC.

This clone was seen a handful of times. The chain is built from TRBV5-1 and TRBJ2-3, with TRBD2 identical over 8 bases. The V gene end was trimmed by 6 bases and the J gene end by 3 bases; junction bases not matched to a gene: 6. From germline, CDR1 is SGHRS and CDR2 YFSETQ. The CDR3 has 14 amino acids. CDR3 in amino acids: CASNGGASTDTQYF. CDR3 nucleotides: TGCGCCAGCAACGGGGGGGCCTCAACAGATACGCAGTATTTT.

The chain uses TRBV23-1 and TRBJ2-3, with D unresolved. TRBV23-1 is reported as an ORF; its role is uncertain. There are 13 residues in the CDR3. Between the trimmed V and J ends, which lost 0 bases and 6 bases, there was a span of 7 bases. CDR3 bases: TGCGCCAGCAGTCAATCCCCGTTTGATACGCAGTATTTT. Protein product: CASSQSPFDTQYF.

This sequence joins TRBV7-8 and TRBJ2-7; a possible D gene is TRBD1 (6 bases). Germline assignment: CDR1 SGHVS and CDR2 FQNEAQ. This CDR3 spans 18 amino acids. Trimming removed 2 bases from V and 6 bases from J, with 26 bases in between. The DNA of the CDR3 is TGTGCCAGCAGCTTAACAGGGACGGTTTACTCTACGTTTGGCGAGCAGTACTTC. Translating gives CASSLTGTVYSTFGEQYF.

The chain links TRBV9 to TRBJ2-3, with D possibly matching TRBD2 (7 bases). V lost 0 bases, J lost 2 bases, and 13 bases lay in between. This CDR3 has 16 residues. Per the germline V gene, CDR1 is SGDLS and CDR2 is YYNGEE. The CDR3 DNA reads TGTGCCAGCAGCGTAGAGATGGGGGGGGCCACAGATACGCAGTATTTT. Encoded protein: CASSVEMGGATDTQYF.

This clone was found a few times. The CDR3 DNA sequence: TGCAGCGTTCAACAGGTTAACTATGGCTACACCTTC. It encodes CSVQQVNYGYTF. V is TRBV29-1 and J is TRBJ1-2; D is possibly TRBD1 (5 bases). CDR1 and CDR2 from the germline V gene are SQVTM and ANQGSEA. The CDR3 contains 12 residues. Trimming removed 5 bases at V and 1 base at J, with 8 bases between.

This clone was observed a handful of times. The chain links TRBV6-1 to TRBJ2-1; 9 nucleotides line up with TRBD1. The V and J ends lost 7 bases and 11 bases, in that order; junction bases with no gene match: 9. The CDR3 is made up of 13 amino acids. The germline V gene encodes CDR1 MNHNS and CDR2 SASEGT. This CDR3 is CASISLQGAKQFF. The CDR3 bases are TGTGCCAGCATTTCACTACAGGGGGCGAAGCAGTTCTTC.

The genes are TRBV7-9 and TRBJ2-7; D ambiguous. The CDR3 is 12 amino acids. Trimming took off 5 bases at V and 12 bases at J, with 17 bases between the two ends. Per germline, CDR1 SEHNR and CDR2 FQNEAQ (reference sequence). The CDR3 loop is CASSLQTLILYF. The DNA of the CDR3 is TGTGCCAGCAGCCTCCAGACCCTCATCCTGTACTTC.

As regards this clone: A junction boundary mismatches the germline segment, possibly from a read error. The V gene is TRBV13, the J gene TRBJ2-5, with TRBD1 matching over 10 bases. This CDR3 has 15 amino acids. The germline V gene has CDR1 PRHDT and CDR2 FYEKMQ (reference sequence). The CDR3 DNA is TGTGCCAGCAGCATAGGGGACAGGGGTGGAGAGACCCAGTACTTC. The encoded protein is CASSIGDRGGETQYF.

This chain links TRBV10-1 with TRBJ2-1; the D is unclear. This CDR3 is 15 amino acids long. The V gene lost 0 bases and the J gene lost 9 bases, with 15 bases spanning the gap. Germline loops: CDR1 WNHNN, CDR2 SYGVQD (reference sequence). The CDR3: CASSESKRITGEQFF. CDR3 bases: TGCGCCAGCAGTGAGTCGAAACGGATCACTGGTGAGCAGTTCTTC.

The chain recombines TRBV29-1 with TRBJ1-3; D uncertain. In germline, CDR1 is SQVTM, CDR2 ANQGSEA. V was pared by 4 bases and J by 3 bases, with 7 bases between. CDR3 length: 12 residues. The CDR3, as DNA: TGCAGCGTTGTTGTCGGTGGAAACACCATATATTTT. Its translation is CSVVVGGNTIYF.

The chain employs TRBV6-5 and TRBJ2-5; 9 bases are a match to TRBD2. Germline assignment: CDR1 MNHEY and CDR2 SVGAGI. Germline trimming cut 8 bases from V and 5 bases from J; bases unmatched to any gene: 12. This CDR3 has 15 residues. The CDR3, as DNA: TGTGCCAGCGGGTTAGCGGGGGCCCGGGGGGAGACCCAGTACTTC. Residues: CASGLAGARGETQYF.

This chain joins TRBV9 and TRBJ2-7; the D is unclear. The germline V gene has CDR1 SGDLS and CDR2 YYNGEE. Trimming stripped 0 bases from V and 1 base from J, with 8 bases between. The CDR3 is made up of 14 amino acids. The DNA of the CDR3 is TGTGCCAGCAGCGTAGTAGACGGGTCCTACGAGCAGTACTTC. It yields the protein CASSVVDGSYEQYF.

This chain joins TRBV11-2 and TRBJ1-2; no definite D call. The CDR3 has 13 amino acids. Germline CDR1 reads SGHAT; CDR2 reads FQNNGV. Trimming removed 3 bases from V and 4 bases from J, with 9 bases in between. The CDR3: CASSFPGTYGYTF. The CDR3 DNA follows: TGTGCCAGCAGCTTTCCGGGAACCTATGGCTACACCTTC. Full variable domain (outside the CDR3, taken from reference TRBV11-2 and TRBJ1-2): EAGVAQSPRYKIIEKRQSVAFWCNPISGHATLYWYQQILGQGPKLLIQFQNNGVVDDSQLPKDRFSAERLKGVDSTLKIQPAKLEDSAVYLCASSFPGTYGYTFGSGTRLTVV.

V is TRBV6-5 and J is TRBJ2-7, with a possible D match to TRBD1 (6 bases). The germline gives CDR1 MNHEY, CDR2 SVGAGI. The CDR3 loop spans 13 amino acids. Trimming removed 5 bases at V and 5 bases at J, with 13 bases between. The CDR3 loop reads CASSDPQGNEQYF. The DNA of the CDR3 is TGTGCCAGCAGTGATCCTCAGGGGAACGAGCAGTACTTC.

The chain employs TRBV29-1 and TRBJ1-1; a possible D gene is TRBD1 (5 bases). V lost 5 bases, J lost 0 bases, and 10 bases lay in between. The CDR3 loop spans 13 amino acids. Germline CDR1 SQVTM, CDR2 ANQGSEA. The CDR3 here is CSVRGTVNTEAFF. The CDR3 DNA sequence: TGCAGCGTTCGCGGGACGGTGAACACTGAAGCTTTCTTT.

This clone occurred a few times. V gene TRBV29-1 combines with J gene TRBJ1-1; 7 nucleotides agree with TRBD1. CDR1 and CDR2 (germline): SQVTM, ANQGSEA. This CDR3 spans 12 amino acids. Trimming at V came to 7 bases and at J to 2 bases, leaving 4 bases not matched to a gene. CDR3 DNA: TGCAGCGCCCACAGGGGAAACACTGAAGCTTTCTTT. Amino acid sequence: CSAHRGNTEAFF.

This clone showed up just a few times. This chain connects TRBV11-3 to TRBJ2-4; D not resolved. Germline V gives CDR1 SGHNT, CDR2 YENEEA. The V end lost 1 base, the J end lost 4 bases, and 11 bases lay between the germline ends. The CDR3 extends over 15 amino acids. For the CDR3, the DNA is TGTGCCAGCAGCTTAGGCGGCAGTGGGAAAAACATTCAGTACTTC. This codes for CASSLGGSGKNIQYF.

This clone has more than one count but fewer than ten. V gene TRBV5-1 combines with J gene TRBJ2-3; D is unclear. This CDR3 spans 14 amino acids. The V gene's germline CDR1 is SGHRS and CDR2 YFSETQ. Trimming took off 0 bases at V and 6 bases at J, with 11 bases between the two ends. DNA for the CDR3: TGCGCCAGCAGCTTGGCATCCCCCGCGGATACGCAGTATTTT. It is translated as CASSLASPADTQYF.

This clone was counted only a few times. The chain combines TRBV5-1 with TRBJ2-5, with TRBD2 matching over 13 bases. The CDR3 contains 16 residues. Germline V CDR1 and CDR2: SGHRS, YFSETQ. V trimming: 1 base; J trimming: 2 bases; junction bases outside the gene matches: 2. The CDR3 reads CASSLSGLAGQETQYF. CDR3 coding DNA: TGCGCCAGCAGCTTGTCGGGACTAGCGGGGCAAGAGACCCAGTACTTC.

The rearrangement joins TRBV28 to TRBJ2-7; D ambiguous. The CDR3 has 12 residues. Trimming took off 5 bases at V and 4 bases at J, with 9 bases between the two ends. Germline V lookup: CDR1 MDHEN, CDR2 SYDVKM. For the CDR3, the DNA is TGTGCCAGCAGTGTTGCCTCTTACGAGCAGTACTTC. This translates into CASSVASYEQYF.

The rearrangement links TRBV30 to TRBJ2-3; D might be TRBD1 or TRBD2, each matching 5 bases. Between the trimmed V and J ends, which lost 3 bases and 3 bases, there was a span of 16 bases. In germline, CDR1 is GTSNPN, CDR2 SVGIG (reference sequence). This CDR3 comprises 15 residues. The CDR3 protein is CAWSPMGWGTDTQYF. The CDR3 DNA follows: TGTGCCTGGAGCCCTATGGGGTGGGGGACAGATACGCAGTATTTT.